Listed below are T cell receptor beta chains from one sample, sequenced in a study of radiotherapy plus CTLA-4 blockade in lung cancer. Profiling relied on immunoSEQ multiplex PCR, and the TCRdb table lists in-frame clones only, not all of them. The sample contains about 49,000 clones, roughly 84% of which appear only once. The starting material was peripheral blood, obtained from a patient treated with radiotherapy plus ipilimumab. The receptors originated from a human donor with non-small cell lung cancer whose response to radiotherapy plus ipilimumab could not be evaluated. CDR3s include the opening cysteine and the closing phenylalanine or tryptophan. Each record gives: clone size, V gene, J gene, D gene, CDR3 protein, CDR3 DNA. A D gene is named only where the DNA matches it firmly. Clone size is shown for a subset of rows, as once, few, many or a class of expanded clone.

abundance: .
v_gene: TRBV19
j_gene: TRBJ2-6
d_gene: .
CDR3aa: CASSISGLSGANVLTF
CDR3nt: TGTGCCAGTAGTATATCAGGGCTCTCTGGGGCCAACGTCCTGACTTTC

abundance: .
v_gene: TRBV7-8
j_gene: TRBJ2-6
d_gene: TRBD1
CDR3aa: CASRYGTGGAGANVLTF
CDR3nt: TGTGCCAGCAGATACGGGACAGGGGGCGCTGGGGCCAACGTCCTGACTTTC

abundance: .
v_gene: TRBV19
j_gene: TRBJ2-2
d_gene: TRBD1
CDR3aa: CASRGWGQGGNTGELFF
CDR3nt: TGTGCCAGTAGGGGATGGGGACAGGGGGGGAACACCGGGGAGCTGTTTTTT

abundance: .
v_gene: TRBV6-5
j_gene: TRBJ2-7
d_gene: TRBD1
CDR3aa: CASSPQPGGYYEQYF
CDR3nt: TGTGCCAGCAGTCCCCAGCCAGGGGGATACTACGAGCAGTACTTC

abundance: .
v_gene: TRBV20-1
j_gene: TRBJ1-1
d_gene: .
CDR3aa: CSARRQEAFF
CDR3nt: TGCAGTGCTAGGAGACAGGAAGCTTTCTTT

abundance: .
v_gene: TRBV4-1
j_gene: TRBJ2-3
d_gene: TRBD1
CDR3aa: CASSLDGGQGADTQYF
CDR3nt: TGCGCCAGCAGCCTCGACGGTGGACAGGGGGCAGATACGCAGTATTTT

abundance: .
v_gene: TRBV9
j_gene: TRBJ1-5
d_gene: .
CDR3aa: CASSVDSSNQPQHF
CDR3nt: TGTGCCAGCAGCGTAGACAGTAGCAATCAGCCCCAGCATTTT

abundance: few
v_gene: TRBV7-9
j_gene: TRBJ1-5
d_gene: .
CDR3aa: CASSGDGRVGPQHF
CDR3nt: TGTGCCAGCAGCGGCGACGGGAGGGTAGGGCCCCAGCATTTT

abundance: .
v_gene: TRBV6-5
j_gene: TRBJ1-1
d_gene: TRBD1
CDR3aa: CASGGAGQVNTEAFF
CDR3nt: TGTGCCAGCGGGGGGGCGGGACAGGTTAACACTGAAGCTTTCTTT

abundance: .
v_gene: TRBV4-2
j_gene: TRBJ2-7
d_gene: TRBD2
CDR3aa: CASSQTKAGGPYEQYF
CDR3nt: TGTGCCAGCAGCCAAACTAAAGCGGGAGGACCCTACGAGCAGTACTTC

abundance: .
v_gene: TRBV7-9
j_gene: TRBJ1-2
d_gene: .
CDR3aa: CASSLKTLLAGLNGYTF
CDR3nt: TGTGCCAGCAGCTTAAAAACTCTCCTGGCGGGCCTGAATGGCTACACCTTC

abundance: .
v_gene: TRBV28
j_gene: TRBJ1-5
d_gene: .
CDR3aa: CASSLSGLGNQPQHF
CDR3nt: TGTGCCAGCAGTTTATCAGGGCTGGGCAATCAGCCCCAGCATTTT

abundance: .
v_gene: TRBV7-3
j_gene: TRBJ2-7
d_gene: .
CDR3aa: CASSLGAGSYEQYF
CDR3nt: TGTGCCAGCAGCTTAGGGGCGGGAAGCTACGAGCAGTACTTC

abundance: .
v_gene: TRBV28
j_gene: TRBJ1-1
d_gene: .
CDR3aa: CASSLYGHTEAFF
CDR3nt: TGTGCCAGCAGTTTATATGGGCACACTGAAGCTTTCTTT

abundance: .
v_gene: TRBV10-3
j_gene: TRBJ1-2
d_gene: TRBD1
CDR3aa: CATREGGSSGYTF
CDR3nt: TGTGCCACCCGAGAAGGGGGCTCTTCTGGCTACACCTTC

abundance: .
v_gene: TRBV28
j_gene: TRBJ2-7
d_gene: .
CDR3aa: CASSSTGLTYEQYF
CDR3nt: TGTGCCAGCAGTTCTACAGGTTTAACCTACGAGCAGTACTTC

abundance: .
v_gene: TRBV6-5
j_gene: TRBJ2-7
d_gene: .
CDR3aa: CASRRGPGEQYF
CDR3nt: TGTGCCAGCAGACGAGGTCCAGGGGAGCAGTACTTC

abundance: .
v_gene: TRBV27
j_gene: TRBJ1-4
d_gene: TRBD1
CDR3aa: CASSSLQGVFEKLFF
CDR3nt: TGTGCCAGCAGTTCACTACAGGGGGTCTTTGAAAAACTGTTTTTT

abundance: .
v_gene: TRBV19
j_gene: TRBJ2-3
d_gene: TRBD1
CDR3aa: CASTDRGPDTQYF
CDR3nt: TGTGCCAGTACAGACAGGGGCCCAGATACGCAGTATTTT

abundance: .
v_gene: TRBV28
j_gene: TRBJ1-5
d_gene: .
CDR3aa: CASSLGVWGPNQPQHF
CDR3nt: TGTGCCAGCAGTTTAGGGGTGTGGGGGCCTAATCAGCCCCAGCATTTT

abundance: .
v_gene: TRBV6-1
j_gene: TRBJ1-1
d_gene: TRBD1
CDR3aa: CASVRDRGLNTEAFF
CDR3nt: TGTGCCAGCGTCCGGGACAGGGGGTTGAACACTGAAGCTTTCTTT

abundance: .
v_gene: TRBV10-3
j_gene: TRBJ2-1
d_gene: .
CDR3aa: CAIMNRPGGDEQFF
CDR3nt: TGTGCCATCATGAACCGACCTGGGGGCGATGAGCAGTTCTTC

abundance: .
v_gene: TRBV29-1
j_gene: TRBJ2-5
d_gene: .
CDR3aa: CSVVTGTSRGKTQYF
CDR3nt: TGCAGCGTTGTCACCGGGACAAGCCGAGGGAAGACCCAGTACTTC

abundance: .
v_gene: TRBV28
j_gene: TRBJ1-5
d_gene: .
CDR3aa: CASRPTGLSNQPQHF
CDR3nt: TGTGCCAGCAGGCCTACAGGGCTAAGCAATCAGCCCCAGCATTTT

abundance: .
v_gene: TRBV19
j_gene: TRBJ1-5
d_gene: TRBD1
CDR3aa: CASSKNTGGGDSNQPQHF
CDR3nt: TGTGCCAGTAGTAAGAATACAGGGGGTGGTGATAGCAATCAGCCCCAGCATTTT

abundance: .
v_gene: TRBV11-1
j_gene: TRBJ2-5
d_gene: TRBD1
CDR3aa: CASSEDRGVRQETQYF
CDR3nt: TGTGCCAGCAGCGAAGACAGGGGAGTAAGGCAAGAGACCCAGTACTTC

abundance: .
v_gene: TRBV4-2
j_gene: TRBJ2-7
d_gene: .
CDR3aa: CASSQVLSYEQYF
CDR3nt: TGTGCCAGCAGCCAAGTACTGTCATACGAGCAGTACTTC

abundance: .
v_gene: TRBV6-6
j_gene: TRBJ2-7
d_gene: TRBD1
CDR3aa: CASSLPGQGIYEQYF
CDR3nt: TGTGCCAGCAGTCTCCCGGGACAGGGGATTTACGAGCAGTACTTC

abundance: .
v_gene: TRBV28
j_gene: TRBJ1-5
d_gene: .
CDR3aa: CASTATGISNQPQHF
CDR3nt: TGTGCCAGCACCGCGACAGGAATTAGCAATCAGCCCCAGCATTTT

abundance: .
v_gene: TRBV9
j_gene: TRBJ2-7
d_gene: TRBD1
CDR3aa: CASSLGTGGSYEQYF
CDR3nt: TGTGCCAGCAGCTTAGGGACAGGAGGCTCCTACGAGCAGTACTTC

abundance: .
v_gene: TRBV18
j_gene: TRBJ1-5
d_gene: TRBD1
CDR3aa: CASSPRGQGDQPQHF
CDR3nt: TGTGCCAGCTCACCACGGGGACAGGGGGATCAGCCCCAGCATTTT

abundance: few
v_gene: TRBV10-3
j_gene: TRBJ1-2
d_gene: TRBD1
CDR3aa: CAISESGGGRYGYTF
CDR3nt: TGTGCCATCAGTGAGTCAGGAGGGGGCCGCTATGGCTACACCTTC

abundance: .
v_gene: TRBV7-8
j_gene: TRBJ2-3
d_gene: TRBD1
CDR3aa: CASSSNDRGSYTDTQYF
CDR3nt: TGTGCCAGCAGTTCCAACGACAGGGGGAGTTACACAGATACGCAGTATTTT

abundance: .
v_gene: TRBV7-9
j_gene: TRBJ2-3
d_gene: .
CDR3aa: CASSFGDTQYF
CDR3nt: TGTGCCAGCAGCTTCGGGGATACGCAGTATTTT

abundance: few
v_gene: TRBV28
j_gene: TRBJ1-6
d_gene: TRBD1
CDR3aa: CASRASQVGTGLPPLHF
CDR3nt: TGTGCCAGCAGAGCCTCTCAGGTCGGGACAGGGCTGCCACCCCTCCACTTT

abundance: .
v_gene: TRBV2
j_gene: TRBJ2-7
d_gene: TRBD2
CDR3aa: CASSERTSAYEQYF
CDR3nt: TGTGCCAGCAGTGAGAGGACTAGCGCCTACGAGCAGTACTTC

abundance: once
v_gene: TRBV6-5
j_gene: TRBJ2-2
d_gene: TRBD1
CDR3aa: CASSRYRGTGELFF
CDR3nt: TGTGCCAGCAGTCGCTACAGGGGCACCGGGGAGCTGTTTTTT

abundance: .
v_gene: TRBV11-2
j_gene: TRBJ2-5
d_gene: TRBD2
CDR3aa: CASSPRTSGITETQYF
CDR3nt: TGTGCCAGCAGCCCGAGGACTAGCGGGATTACGGAGACCCAGTACTTC

abundance: .
v_gene: TRBV7-6
j_gene: TRBJ2-5
d_gene: .
CDR3aa: CASSLGGIQETQYF
CDR3nt: TGTGCCAGCAGCTTAGGAGGAATCCAAGAGACCCAGTACTTC